What follows describes a single TCR beta chain. Its target is unknown. Repertoires were generated with immunoSEQ multiplex PCR, while TCRdb's copy carries only in-frame clones and drops some. Here the sample spans 2 million to 2.5 million clones, 85% to 95% being singletons. This sample is part of a study of shared clonotypes between healthy human individuals. Overall study findings and caveats: Compared with clonotypes that all four donors shared, non-shared clonotypes had lower generation probabilities.

This CDR3 contains 15 residues. CDR1 is SGDLS and CDR2 is YYNGEE in the germline V gene. Trimming shortened V by 0 bases and J by 4 bases, and 13 bases separated the two germline ends. The chain recombines TRBV9 with TRBJ2-5, with a weak D call TRBD2 (5 bases). The sequence was collected from a man between 18 and 35 years old in good health. Some clones in this sample may be carry-over from other donors' samples. Material for sequencing was naive CD4+ T cells from PBMCs. The subset was: CD45RA+ positively selected. The DNA of the CDR3 is TGTGCCAGCAGCGTAGGAAAGCGGAGCCTAGAGACCCAGTACTTC. This gives the protein CASSVGKRSLETQYF.